These T cell receptor beta chains were read from a single sample in a study of cytomegalovirus exposure and HLA in healthy donors. Only in-frame clones appear in the TCRdb table, and some are missing; sequencing was by immunoSEQ multiplex PCR. The sample has about 210,000 clones; about 85% are singletons. The source material was PBMCs. These receptor sequences come from a male donor in good health and CMV-seropositive. Both conserved end residues are part of each CDR3. The D gene is left open where the match is weak. A clone size is listed for some rows: how often the clone was seen (once, few, many), or a class if it is expanded.

cdr3_aa cdr3_nt d_call clone_size j_call v_call
CASSSGVQETQYF TGTGCCAGCTCTTCAGGGGTTCAAGAGACCCAGTACTTC . . TRBJ2-5 TRBV18
CASSPPGGAYGYTF TGTGCCAGCTCACCACCGGGGGGGGCCTATGGCTACACCTTC . . TRBJ1-2 TRBV18
CASSLGSDSLYEQYF TGTGCCAGCAGCTTGGGTTCAGACTCCCTCTACGAGCAGTACTTC . . TRBJ2-7 TRBV5-4
CASSPPKGLSSGRVPADNEQFF TGTGCCAGCTCACCACCGAAGGGGTTGTCTAGCGGGAGGGTTCCCGCTGACAATGAGCAGTTCTTC TRBD2 . TRBJ2-1 TRBV18
CASIDGPRVGGYTF TGTGCCAGTATCGACGGCCCCAGGGTTGGGGGCTACACCTTC . . TRBJ1-2 TRBV19
CASSFVGQGHSGNTIYF TGCGCCAGCAGCTTCGTGGGACAGGGCCACTCTGGAAACACCATATATTTT TRBD1 . TRBJ1-3 TRBV5-1
CASSRLGTLVSTGELFF TGTGCCAGCAGCCGCCTCGGGACTCTAGTTTCAACCGGGGAGCTGTTTTTT . . TRBJ2-2 TRBV14
CASSPSRLAGSMRETQYF TGTGCCAGCAGCCCCTCCCGCCTAGCGGGGTCCATGAGGGAGACCCAGTACTTC TRBD2 . TRBJ2-5 TRBV9
CASSLAANTGELFF TGCGCCAGCAGCTTGGCCGCGAACACCGGGGAGCTGTTTTTT . few TRBJ2-2 TRBV5-1
CATALRDITYEQYF TGTGCCACCGCTCTCCGGGACATTACCTACGAGCAGTACTTC . . TRBJ2-7 TRBV6-5
CASSRDRPPDSPLHF TGTGCCAGCAGTAGGGACAGGCCCCCTGATTCACCCCTCCACTTT TRBD1 . TRBJ1-6 TRBV6-5